The next 17 T cell receptor beta chains were all read from a single sample in a study of blood T cell repertoires in COVID-19. Produced via immunoSEQ multiplex PCR; TCRdb's table is partial and in-frame only. The sample holds 20,000 to 30,000 clones, approximately 80% seen once. The specimen was peripheral blood. The receptors were sampled from a human donor in a cohort sampled during active COVID-19.

This clone was seen just once. CDR3 protein: CASSASGTGADEQYF. CDR3 sequence (DNA): TGTGCCAGCAGCGCTTCCGGGACAGGGGCCGACGAGCAGTACTTC. The chain joins TRBV7-9 to TRBJ2-7, with 10 bases aligning to TRBD1. Trimming cost V 5 bases and J 5 bases; bases outside gene matches: 9. This CDR3 contains 15 residues. Germline loops: CDR1 SEHNR, CDR2 FQNEAQ (reference sequence). Looking up the rest from reference TRBV7-9 and TRBJ2-7 gives the full variable domain: DTGVSQNPRHKITKRGQNVTFRCDPISEHNRLYWYRQTLGQGPEFLTYFQNEAQLEKSRLLSDRFSAERPKGSFSTLEIQRTEQGDSAMYLCASSASGTGADEQYFGPGTRLTVT.

The chain employs TRBV28 and TRBJ1-5; TRBD1 agrees at 7 bases. The length of the CDR3 is 13 residues. With V trimmed by 8 bases and J by 4 bases, 5 bases remained unmatched. Germline CDR1 reads MDHEN; CDR2 reads SYDVKM. The CDR3 nucleotides read TGTGCCAGCCGAGGGGGCAAGAATCAGCCCCAGCATTTT. It codes for CASRGGKNQPQHF.

This chain connects TRBV7-2 to TRBJ2-7; 7 bases are a match to TRBD2. The CDR3 length is 15 residues. CDR1 and CDR2 (germline): SGHTA, FQGNSA. V shed 1 base, J shed 5 bases, and the junction held 8 bases outside the gene matches. The DNA of the CDR3 is TGTGCCAGCAGCTTAGGACTAGCTTACCGGGACGAGCAGTACTTC. Translated, it gives CASSLGLAYRDEQYF.

This chain connects TRBV6-2 or TRBV6-3 to TRBJ2-1, with D perhaps matching TRBD1 (5 bases). V lost 6 bases, J lost 5 bases, and 11 bases lay in between. The CDR3 is 13 residues long. Germline-derived CDR1 and CDR2 are MNHEY and SVGEGT. The CDR3 is CASSLKGHNEQFF. In nucleotides, the CDR3 is TGTGCCAGCAGCCTCAAGGGGCACAATGAGCAGTTCTTC.

The chain joins TRBV30 to TRBJ2-7; 9 bases match TRBD1. The CDR3 consists of 14 residues. CDR1 and CDR2 from the germline V gene are GTSNPN and SVGIG (reference sequence). Germline trimming cut 2 bases from V and 5 bases from J; bases unmatched to any gene: 7. The chain's CDR3 is CAWSNGQGIHEQYF. The CDR3 nucleotides read TGTGCCTGGAGTAATGGACAGGGGATTCACGAGCAGTACTTC.

The chain employs TRBV18 and TRBJ2-3; perhaps TRBD2 as D (6 bases). Germline values: CDR1 KGHSH, CDR2 LQKENI. Trimming stripped 3 bases from V and 10 bases from J, with 29 bases between. The CDR3 has 18 amino acids. The CDR3 DNA follows: TGTGCCAGCTCACCTACTTTGGGCTTAATCGCGGGGAAACTGTCGCAGTATTTT. This translates into CASSPTLGLIAGKLSQYF.

The chain carries TRBV19 and TRBJ2-3; 10 bases are a match to TRBD2. V gave up 6 bases and J gave up 4 bases; unmatched junction bases: 7. The CDR3 has 15 residues. Germline loops: CDR1 LNHDA, CDR2 SQIVND (reference sequence). The CDR3: CASRVAGGRADTQYF. CDR3 sequence (DNA): TGTGCCAGTAGGGTAGCGGGAGGTAGAGCAGATACGCAGTATTTT.

The chain combines TRBV19 with TRBJ2-1; tentative D call: TRBD1 (6 bases). Germline CDR1 is LNHDA and CDR2 is SQIVND (reference sequence). The CDR3 consists of 16 residues. V was trimmed by 3 bases and J by 0 bases, leaving 12 bases between them. The CDR3 coding sequence is TGTGCCAGTAGTATGGGTCGAGGGGGCTCCTACAATGAGCAGTTCTTC. Encoded protein: CASSMGRGGSYNEQFF. The full variable domain, in which reference TRBV19 and TRBJ2-1 provide the parts outside the CDR3, is DGGITQSPKYLFRKEGQNVTLSCEQNLNHDAMYWYRQDPGQGLRLIYYSQIVNDFQKGDIAEGYSVSREKKESFPLTVTSAQKNPTAFYLCASSMGRGGSYNEQFFGPGTRLTVL.

Comment on this clone: The same CDR3 can be traced to other DNA sequences in this sample. The rearrangement joins TRBV7-3 to TRBJ2-1; 14 positions agree with TRBD2. The CDR3 has 16 residues. J lost 8 bases, V lost 4 bases, and 7 bases had no gene match. Germline loops: CDR1 SGHTA, CDR2 FQGTGA. This CDR3 reads CASSSGLAGALDEQFF. CDR3 DNA: TGTGCCAGCAGCTCGGGACTAGCGGGAGCTCTGGATGAGCAGTTCTTC. The whole variable domain, filled in from reference TRBV7-3 and TRBJ2-1, reads GAGVSQTPSNKVTEKGKYVELRCDPISGHTALYWYRQSLGQGPEFLIYFQGTGAADDSGLPNDRFFAVRPEGSVSTLKIQRTERGDSAVYLCASSSGLAGALDEQFFGPGTRLTVL.

The chain recombines TRBV11-2 with TRBJ2-7; D unresolved. Per germline, CDR1 SGHAT and CDR2 FQNNGV. Trimming took 1 base from V and 0 from J, leaving 7 bases between them. This CDR3 is built from 14 residues. The CDR3 bases are TGTGCCAGCAGCTTAGTTCTCGGCTCCTACGAGCAGTACTTC. This encodes CASSLVLGSYEQYF. Full variable domain (outside the CDR3, taken from reference TRBV11-2 and TRBJ2-7): EAGVAQSPRYKIIEKRQSVAFWCNPISGHATLYWYQQILGQGPKLLIQFQNNGVVDDSQLPKDRFSAERLKGVDSTLKIQPAKLEDSAVYLCASSLVLGSYEQYFGPGTRLTVT.

A few counts support this clone. The chain has TRBV6-2 or TRBV6-3 and TRBJ1-1, with 7 bases that match TRBD1. CDR1 MNHEY and CDR2 SVGEGT come from the germline V gene. This CDR3 is 15 amino acids long. Germline trimming cut 3 bases from V and 1 base from J; bases unmatched to any gene: 5. CDR3 region: CASSYANRGNTEAFF. The CDR3 DNA sequence: TGTGCCAGCAGTTATGCAAACAGGGGGAACACTGAAGCTTTCTTT.

The chain uses TRBV29-1 and TRBJ2-3, with TRBD1 matching over 8 bases. The CDR3 is made up of 15 amino acids. Germline lookup yields CDR1 SQVTM and CDR2 ANQGSEA. With V trimmed by 6 bases and J by 2 bases, 10 bases remained unmatched. The CDR3 sequence is CSVLFGQGYTDTQYF. CDR3 bases: TGCAGCGTGCTCTTCGGACAGGGATACACAGATACGCAGTATTTT.

The chain recombines TRBV5-1 with TRBJ2-2; 10 nucleotides match TRBD1. CDR3 length equals 17 residues. J was trimmed by 4 bases and V by 3 bases; bases with no gene match: 9. The germline CDR1 and CDR2 sequences are SGHRS and YFSETQ. CDR3: CASSSSGTGAGTGELFF. The CDR3 nucleotides are TGCGCCAGCAGCTCTTCCGGGACAGGGGCGGGCACCGGGGAGCTGTTTTTT.

The chain carries TRBV7-6 and TRBJ1-4; weak D call: TRBD1 (5 bases). The germline gives CDR1 SGHVS, CDR2 FNYEAQ. V was cut by 1 base and J by 7 bases, with 10 bases left in between. This CDR3 is built from 14 residues. For the CDR3, the DNA is TGTGCCAGCAGCTTAGGGGGCGGGAGTGAAAAACTGTTTTTT. This sequence encodes CASSLGGGSEKLFF. The variable domain in full, completed from reference TRBV7-6 and TRBJ1-4, reads GAGVSQSPRYKVTKRGQDVALRCDPISGHVSLYWYRQALGQGPEFLTYFNYEAQQDKSGLPNDRFSAERPEGSISTLTIQRTEQRDSAMYRCASSLGGGSEKLFFGSGTQLSVL.

The J gene is TRBJ2-7, the V gene TRBV6-5; tentative D call: TRBD2 (6 bases). This CDR3 is built from 13 residues. V was clipped by 8 bases and J by 4 bases, with 15 bases between them. The germline gives CDR1 MNHEY, CDR2 SVGAGI. The CDR3 loop reads CASGWEAGYEQYF. CDR3 sequence (DNA): TGTGCCAGCGGGTGGGAGGCCGGGTACGAGCAGTACTTC.

The chain uses TRBV6-1 and TRBJ2-7; D uncertain. The CDR3 has 14 amino acids. The ends were cut back, 2 bases at V and 3 bases at J, with 11 bases in the middle. Germline lookup yields CDR1 MNHNS and CDR2 SASEGT. CDR3: CASSEIRRNYEQYF. The CDR3, as DNA: TGTGCCAGCAGTGAAATCCGCAGAAACTACGAGCAGTACTTC.

The rearrangement uses TRBV28 and TRBJ2-1; 9 bases are a match to TRBD2. Germline trimming cut 1 base from V and 3 bases from J; bases unmatched to any gene: 4. Germline CDR1 MDHEN, CDR2 SYDVKM. The CDR3 loop spans 16 amino acids. The CDR3 DNA reads TGTGCCAGCAGTTTATACGGTAGCGGGAGCTACAATGAGCAGTTCTTC. Its translation: CASSLYGSGSYNEQFF.